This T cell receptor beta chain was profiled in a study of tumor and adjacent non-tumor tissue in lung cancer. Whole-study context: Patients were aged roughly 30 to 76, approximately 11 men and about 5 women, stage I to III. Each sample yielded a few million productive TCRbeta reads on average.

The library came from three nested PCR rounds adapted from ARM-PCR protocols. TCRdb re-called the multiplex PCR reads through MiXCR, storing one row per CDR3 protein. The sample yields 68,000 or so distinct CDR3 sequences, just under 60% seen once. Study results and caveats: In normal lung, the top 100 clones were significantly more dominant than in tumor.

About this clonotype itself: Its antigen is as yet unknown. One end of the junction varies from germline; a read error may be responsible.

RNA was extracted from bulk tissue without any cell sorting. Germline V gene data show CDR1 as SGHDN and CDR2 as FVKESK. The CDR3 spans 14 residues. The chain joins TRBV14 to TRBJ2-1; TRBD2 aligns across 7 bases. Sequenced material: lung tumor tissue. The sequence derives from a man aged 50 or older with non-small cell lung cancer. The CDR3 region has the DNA TGTGTCAGCCGCGGCCTAGCGGACTACAATGAGCAGTTCTTC. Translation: CVSRGLADYNEQFF. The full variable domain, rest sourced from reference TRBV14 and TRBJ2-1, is EAGVTQFPSHSVIEKGQTVTLRCDPISGHDNLYWYRRVMGKEIKFLLHFVKESKQDESGMPNNRFLAERTGGTYSTLKVQPAELEDSGVYFCVSRGLADYNEQFFGPGTRLTVL.